This TCR beta chain was sequenced in a study of blood T cell repertoires in COVID-19. Looking at the study overall: Italy, Spain and the United States were the sources of the convalescent and acute COVID-19 samples. T cells, B-cell-depleted T cells, or PBMCs provided the cDNA or gDNA that served as material.

This CDR3 is 18 amino acids long. V shed 5 bases and J 2 bases; nucleotides not matched to a gene: 9. CDR1 and CDR2 (germline): SGHAT, FQNNGV. Original handling: Scientists estimated how many nucleated cells there were by amplifying reference gene primers. Here immunoSEQ multiplex PCR was the method, and the copy in TCRdb shows in-frame clones only, minus some. The D gene and trimming were derived from the DNA, and the V and J assignments and clone size from that table. The data show more than 150,000 clones, about 86% seen once. The TCR was taken from a man between 18 and 35 years old with acute or convalescent COVID-19. V usage is TRBV11-2 and J usage is TRBJ2-5; 15 bases line up with TRBD2. The material sequenced was peripheral blood. CDR3 sequence (DNA): TGTGCCAGCAGCCCTAACGGACTAGCGGGGGGGCAGCAAGAGACCCAGTACTTC. Its translation is CASSPNGLAGGQQETQYF.